These 23 T cell receptor beta chains originate from one sample sequenced in a study of blood T cell repertoires in COVID-19. Clones were sequenced by immunoSEQ multiplex PCR, and TCRdb holds only the in-frame ones, with some missing. The sample records 200,000 to 250,000 clones, roughly 80% being singletons. The specimen sequenced was peripheral blood. Every receptor here comes from a woman between 40 and 55 years old with active or convalescent COVID-19.

This clone showed up just once. J is TRBJ2-5 and V is TRBV11-2; maybe TRBD2 (5 bases). The V gene's germline CDR1 is SGHAT and CDR2 FQNNGV. The ends were cut back, 5 bases at V and 5 bases at J, with 9 bases in the middle. The CDR3 is 12 residues long. The CDR3 loop is CASSIRGETQYF. The CDR3 nucleotides are TGTGCCAGCAGCATCCGAGGGGAGACCCAGTACTTC.

V is TRBV6-1 and J is TRBJ1-1, with a weak D call TRBD1 (5 bases). Germline-derived CDR1 and CDR2 are MNHNS and SASEGT. V dropped 1 base and J dropped 5 bases, with 11 bases sitting between them. The CDR3 contains 14 residues. In DNA, the CDR3 is TGTGCCAGCAGTGAAGGGGCGGGACGAACTGAAGCTTTCTTT. It codes for CASSEGAGRTEAFF.

This rearrangement joins TRBV27 to TRBJ1-6; 10 nucleotides align to TRBD1. This CDR3 contains 18 residues. V gave up 3 bases and J gave up 2 bases; unmatched junction bases: 7. CDR1 is MNHEY and CDR2 is SMNVEV in the germline V gene (reference sequence). DNA of the CDR3: TGTGCCAGCAGTTTCTCCGGGACAGGGGACCCCTATAATTCACCCCTCCACTTT. Protein: CASSFSGTGDPYNSPLHF.

The CDR3: CSVEYGGAYETQYF. CDR3 sequence (DNA): TGCAGCGTTGAATACGGGGGGGCCTATGAGACCCAGTACTTC. The J gene is TRBJ2-5, the V gene TRBV29-1; 8 nucleotides match TRBD2. Germline V lookup: CDR1 SQVTM, CDR2 ANQGSEA. J gave up 5 bases and V 2 bases, and 7 bases lay outside the gene matches. The CDR3 loop spans 14 amino acids.

This sequence joins TRBV27 and TRBJ1-4, with 9 bases that match TRBD1. The V segment lost 4 bases and the J segment 6 bases; nucleotides outside the gene matches: 3. CDR3 length equals 14 residues. Germline V CDR1 and CDR2: MNHEY, SMNVEV (reference sequence). For the CDR3, the DNA is TGTGCCAGCAGTTACCGGGACAGGGATGAAAAACTGTTTTTT. Protein: CASSYRDRDEKLFF.

The V and J genes are TRBV28 and TRBJ1-5; the match to TRBD1 covers 10 bases. Germline values: CDR1 MDHEN, CDR2 SYDVKM. This CDR3 contains 16 residues. With V trimmed by 2 bases and J by 6 bases, 7 bases remained unmatched. CDR3 in DNA: TGTGCCAGCAGTTTAGGGCTGACAGGGGGCGGTCAGCCCCAGCATTTT. Protein sequence: CASSLGLTGGGQPQHF.

J is TRBJ1-2 and V is TRBV28; tentatively, D is TRBD1 (6 bases). Germline values: CDR1 MDHEN, CDR2 SYDVKM. The V end was cut by 3 bases, the J end by 8 bases, with 13 bases between. The CDR3 totals 13 residues. The DNA for the CDR3 is TGTGCCAGCAGTTTTCGGCAGGGGTACGGCTACACCTTC. It is translated as CASSFRQGYGYTF.

The chain joins TRBV27 to TRBJ2-1; 9 bases are shared with TRBD1. Germline assignment: CDR1 MNHEY and CDR2 SMNVEV (reference sequence). V shed 5 bases, J shed 8 bases, and the junction held 10 bases outside the gene matches. CDR3 size: 15 residues. The CDR3 DNA reads TGTGCCAGCAGTCCTAGGGACAGGGCAGGTCATGAGCAGTTCTTC. This codes for CASSPRDRAGHEQFF.

This clone appeared once. This may be a read error: a much more frequent sequence differs by one nucleotide. V is TRBV7-3 and J is TRBJ1-1; perhaps TRBD1 as D (6 bases). V was trimmed by 2 bases and J by 4 bases, leaving 8 bases between them. CDR3 length equals 13 residues. CDR1 is SGHTA and CDR2 is FQGTGA in the germline V gene. This CDR3 reads CASSLAGVTEAFF. The CDR3 DNA sequence: TGTGCCAGCAGCTTAGCAGGGGTCACTGAAGCTTTCTTT.

The CDR3 here is CASSAGRGKKETQYF. DNA for the CDR3: TGCGCCAGCAGCGCGGGACGGGGAAAAAAAGAGACCCAGTACTTC. The rearrangement joins TRBV5-1 to TRBJ2-5, with D possibly matching TRBD2 (6 bases). The CDR3 extends over 15 amino acids. V lost 4 bases to trimming and J lost 3 bases, with 16 bases between them. Looked up from germline, CDR1 is SGHRS and CDR2 is YFSETQ.

This clone appeared a few times. V and J are TRBV21-1 and TRBJ1-2; the D call of TRBD1 is as the table states it, not checked on the DNA. TRBV21-1 is a listed pseudogene. The CDR3 is 13 residues long. The CDR3 region is CASTGGQAAGYTF. The DNA for the CDR3 is TGTGCCAGCACCGGAGGACAGGCGGCTGGCTACACCTTC.

The chain uses TRBV6-5 and TRBJ1-4; D is unclear. The V and J ends lost 6 bases and 8 bases respectively, with 19 bases between them. This CDR3 spans 15 amino acids. Germline CDR1 MNHEY, CDR2 SVGAGI. CDR3 residues: CASRLSGFRSEKLFF. CDR3 DNA: TGTGCCAGCAGGCTCAGTGGCTTTCGCTCCGAAAAACTGTTTTTT.

This rearrangement joins TRBV6-6 to TRBJ1-1; D unclear. V lost 5 bases to trimming and J lost 4 bases, with 11 bases between them. Germline-derived CDR1 and CDR2 are MNHNY and SVGAGI (reference sequence). This CDR3 is 13 amino acids long. CDR3 nucleotide sequence: TGTGCCAGCAGTCCACTGGAGGCCACTGAAGCTTTCTTT. It is translated as CASSPLEATEAFF.

The chain uses TRBV18 and TRBJ2-7, with 7 positions matching TRBD2. The trim removed 4 bases at V and 4 bases at J, leaving 4 bases unmatched. CDR1 and CDR2 (germline): KGHSH, LQKENI. This CDR3 comprises 13 residues. The CDR3: CASSLERDYEQYF. As DNA, the CDR3 is TGTGCCAGCTCACTCGAGCGGGATTACGAGCAGTACTTC.

V usage is TRBV6-6 and J usage is TRBJ1-1, with D hard to call. Germline V gene data show CDR1 as MNHNY and CDR2 as SVGAGI (reference sequence). The CDR3 extends over 12 amino acids. Between the trimmed V and J ends, which lost 4 bases and 6 bases, there was a span of 9 bases. CDR3 in amino acids: CASSSRGAEAFF. CDR3 in DNA: TGTGCCAGCAGTTCCCGCGGGGCTGAAGCTTTCTTT.

V gene TRBV27 combines with J gene TRBJ1-2, with D possibly TRBD1 on 5 matching bases. Germline V gene sequence: CDR1 MNHEY, CDR2 SMNVEV (reference sequence). The ends were cut back, 7 bases at V and 2 bases at J, with 14 bases in the middle. This CDR3 spans 14 amino acids. In nucleotides, the CDR3 is TGTGCCAGCACCCACAGATGGGGCAACTATGGCTACACCTTC. Residues: CASTHRWGNYGYTF.

The chain carries TRBV6-6 and TRBJ1-4; no reliable D call. The ends were cut back, 6 bases at V and 1 base at J, with 9 bases in the middle. Germline V gene sequence: CDR1 MNHNY, CDR2 SVGAGI (reference sequence). The CDR3 totals 14 residues. The CDR3 here is CASRIGGTNEKLFF. CDR3 nucleotide sequence: TGTGCCAGCAGAATCGGAGGAACTAATGAAAAACTGTTTTTT.

The chain combines TRBV9 with TRBJ2-5; 12 bases are a match to TRBD2. The V gene's germline CDR1 is SGDLS and CDR2 YYNGEE. CDR3 size: 16 residues. The V segment lost 4 bases and the J segment 0 bases; nucleotides outside the gene matches: 4. The CDR3 DNA is TGTGCCAGCAGCCCTCGACTAGCGGGGGACCAAGAGACCCAGTACTTC. Protein: CASSPRLAGDQETQYF.

The rearrangement uses TRBV5-6 and TRBJ2-3; a possible D gene is TRBD2 (6 bases). CDR1 and CDR2 from the germline V gene are SGHDT and YYEEEE. The CDR3 sequence is 14 residues long. V was clipped by 5 bases and J by 2 bases, with 12 bases between them. CDR3 sequence reads: CASSRDSYTDTQYF. The CDR3 DNA is TGTGCCAGCAGTAGGGACTCTTACACAGATACGCAGTATTTT.

V gene TRBV28 combines with J gene TRBJ1-2; 7 nucleotides match TRBD1. Per the germline V gene, CDR1 is MDHEN and CDR2 is SYDVKM. J gave up 8 bases and V 2 bases, and 8 bases lay outside the gene matches. The CDR3 spans 14 residues. CDR3 in amino acids: CASSLPGQVGGYTF. DNA of the CDR3: TGTGCCAGCAGTTTACCCGGACAGGTGGGCGGCTACACCTTC.

This clone was detected only a few times. The rearrangement uses TRBV2 and TRBJ1-6, with 7 positions matching TRBD1. Per the germline V gene, CDR1 is SNHLY and CDR2 is FYNNEI. The CDR3 spans 11 residues. V was clipped by 9 bases and J by 16 bases; unmatched bases: 9. The CDR3 loop is CASLGQPALHF. CDR3 DNA sequence: TGTGCCAGTTTGGGACAGCCAGCACTCCACTTT.

The gene calls are TRBV18 and TRBJ2-4; 9 nucleotides line up with TRBD1. V shed 3 bases, J shed 8 bases, and the junction held 5 bases outside the gene matches. This CDR3 spans 14 amino acids. The germline CDR1 and CDR2 sequences are KGHSH and LQKENI. The CDR3 is CASSPTGGADIQYF. The CDR3 DNA reads TGTGCCAGCTCACCTACAGGGGGCGCGGACATTCAGTACTTC.

V gene TRBV6-4 combines with J gene TRBJ2-5; 9 bases match TRBD1. CDR3 length equals 15 residues. The trim removed 3 bases at V and 0 bases at J, leaving 2 bases unmatched. Germline V gene sequence: CDR1 MRHNA, CDR2 SNTAGT. The CDR3 protein is CASSEGTGHQETQYF. The CDR3 DNA reads as TGTGCCAGCAGTGAAGGGACAGGGCACCAAGAGACCCAGTACTTC.